This T cell receptor (beta chain) derives from a study of T cell repertoires in ileal Crohn's disease. Overall study results and limits: Sorted CD8 T cells held more high-frequency clones than CD4. Compared with non-smokers, active smokers at surgery showed more clonal expansions.

Regarding this clone: What it recognizes is unknown.

The repertoire was sequenced with immunoSEQ multiplex PCR; TCRdb's copy has only in-frame clones and lacks some. The data show approximately 5,500 clones, roughly 84% seen once. The TCR was taken from an adult with Crohn's disease. The sample was ileal tissue.

This CDR3 reads CSAELAGGRYNEQFF. As DNA, the CDR3 is TGCAGCGCCGAGCTAGCGGGGGGCCGTTACAATGAGCAGTTCTTC. The gene calls are TRBV29-1 and TRBJ2-1, with TRBD2 matching over 11 bases. This CDR3 is 15 amino acids long. Trimming took 7 bases from V and 4 from J; bases not matched to a gene: 9. Germline CDR1 is SQVTM and CDR2 is ANQGSEA.